The present T cell receptor beta chain was sequenced within a study of pediatric ulcerative colitis. This was a survey-level run. The repertoire was sequenced with immunoSEQ multiplex PCR; TCRdb's copy has only in-frame clones and lacks some. The profile shows under 6,000 clones, roughly 87% of them singletons. Regarding the study as a whole: Ulcerative colitis patients shared more blood-rectal clones than controls.

With respect to this clone: The antigen remains undetermined.

The receptor's source is a boy aged 5-17 years with mild ulcerative colitis. The sequencing sample was made of blood.

For the CDR3, the DNA is TGCAGTGCCATGGACACAGGGTACACCTTC. Its translation: CSAMDTGYTF. The chain joins TRBV20-1 to TRBJ1-2, with a tentative D call TRBD1 (6 bases). This CDR3 comprises 10 residues. The V gene lost 6 bases and the J gene lost 11 bases, with 13 bases spanning the gap. The germline V gene encodes CDR1 DFQATT and CDR2 SNEGSKA (reference sequence).